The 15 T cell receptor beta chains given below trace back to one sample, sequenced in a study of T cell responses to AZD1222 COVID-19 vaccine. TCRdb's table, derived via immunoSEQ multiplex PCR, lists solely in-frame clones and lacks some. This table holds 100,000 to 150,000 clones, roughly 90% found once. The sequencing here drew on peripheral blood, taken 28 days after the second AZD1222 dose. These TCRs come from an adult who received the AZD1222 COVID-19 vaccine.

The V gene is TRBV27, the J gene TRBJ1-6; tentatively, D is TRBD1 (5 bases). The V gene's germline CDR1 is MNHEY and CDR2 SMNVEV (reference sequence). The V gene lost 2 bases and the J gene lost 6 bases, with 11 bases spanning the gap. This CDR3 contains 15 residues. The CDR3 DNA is TGTGCCAGCAGTTTACACGGGGCCCGTAATTCACCCCTCCACTTT. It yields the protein CASSLHGARNSPLHF.

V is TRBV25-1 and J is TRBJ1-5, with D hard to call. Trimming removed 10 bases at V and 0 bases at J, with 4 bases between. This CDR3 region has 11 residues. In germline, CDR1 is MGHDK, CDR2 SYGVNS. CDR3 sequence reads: CATISNQPQHF. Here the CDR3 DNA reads TGTGCCACAATTAGCAATCAGCCCCAGCATTTT.

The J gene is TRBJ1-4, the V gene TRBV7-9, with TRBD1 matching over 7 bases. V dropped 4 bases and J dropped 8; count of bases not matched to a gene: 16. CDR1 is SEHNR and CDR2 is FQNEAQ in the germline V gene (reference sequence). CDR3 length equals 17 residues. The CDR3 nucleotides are TGTGCCAGCAGCTCCCGACAGGGAAGGAGGCCGGGCGAAAAACTGTTTTTT. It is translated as CASSSRQGRRPGEKLFF.

The DNA of the CDR3 is TGTGCCAGTCGGGTAGCGGGTACCTACGAGCAGTACTTC. Translation: CASRVAGTYEQYF. The chain employs TRBV19 and TRBJ2-7; 7 bases map to TRBD2. The germline CDR1 and CDR2 sequences are LNHDA and SQIVND (reference sequence). J gave up 2 bases and V 8 bases, and 6 bases lay outside the gene matches. CDR3 size: 13 residues.

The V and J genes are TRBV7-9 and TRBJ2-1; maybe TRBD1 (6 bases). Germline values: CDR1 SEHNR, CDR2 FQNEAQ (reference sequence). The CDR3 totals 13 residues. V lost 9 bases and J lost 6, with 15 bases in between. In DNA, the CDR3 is TGTGCCAGTAATACGGACAGCCGCAATGAGCAGTTCTTC. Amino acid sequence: CASNTDSRNEQFF.

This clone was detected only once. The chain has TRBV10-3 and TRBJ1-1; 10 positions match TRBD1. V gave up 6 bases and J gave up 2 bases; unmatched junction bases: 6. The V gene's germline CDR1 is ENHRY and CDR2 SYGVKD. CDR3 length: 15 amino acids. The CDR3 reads CAIRNGTGVNTEAFF. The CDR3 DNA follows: TGTGCCATCAGGAACGGGACAGGGGTAAACACTGAAGCTTTCTTT.

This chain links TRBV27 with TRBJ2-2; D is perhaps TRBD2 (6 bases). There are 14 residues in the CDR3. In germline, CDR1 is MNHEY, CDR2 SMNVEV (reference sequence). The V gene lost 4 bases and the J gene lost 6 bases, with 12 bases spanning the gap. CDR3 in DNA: TGTGCCAGCAGTTCAACACGACTAGCCGGGGAGCTGTTTTTT. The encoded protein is CASSSTRLAGELFF.

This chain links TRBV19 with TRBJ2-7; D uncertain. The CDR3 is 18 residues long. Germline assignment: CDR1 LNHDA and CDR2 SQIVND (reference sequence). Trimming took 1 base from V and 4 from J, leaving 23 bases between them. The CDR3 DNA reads TGTGCCAGTAGTATAGTCGGCAGTTCAGGCATTTTGGCGTACGAGCAGTACTTC. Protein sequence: CASSIVGSSGILAYEQYF. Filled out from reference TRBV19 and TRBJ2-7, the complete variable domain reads DGGITQSPKYLFRKEGQNVTLSCEQNLNHDAMYWYRQDPGQGLRLIYYSQIVNDFQKGDIAEGYSVSREKKESFPLTVTSAQKNPTAFYLCASSIVGSSGILAYEQYFGPGTRLTVT.

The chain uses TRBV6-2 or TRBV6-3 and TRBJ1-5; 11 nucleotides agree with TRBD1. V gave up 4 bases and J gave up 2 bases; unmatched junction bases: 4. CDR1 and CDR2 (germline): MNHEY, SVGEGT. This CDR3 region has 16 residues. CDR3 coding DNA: TGTGCCAGCAGTTCCCGGACAGGGGGCGGCAATCAGCCCCAGCATTTT. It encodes CASSSRTGGGNQPQHF.

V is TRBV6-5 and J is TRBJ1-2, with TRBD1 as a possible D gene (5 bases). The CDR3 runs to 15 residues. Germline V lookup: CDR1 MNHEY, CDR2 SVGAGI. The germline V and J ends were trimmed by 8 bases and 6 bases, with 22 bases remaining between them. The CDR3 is CASPKGPGLRDGYTF. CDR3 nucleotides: TGTGCCAGCCCCAAGGGCCCGGGACTCCGGGATGGCTACACCTTC.

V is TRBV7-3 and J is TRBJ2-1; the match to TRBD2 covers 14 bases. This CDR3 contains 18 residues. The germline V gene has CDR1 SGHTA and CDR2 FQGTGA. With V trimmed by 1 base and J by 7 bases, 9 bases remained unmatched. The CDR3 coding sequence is TGTGCCAGCAGCTTAAGGGCCGCGGGACTAGCGGGAGTAAATGAGCAGTTCTTC. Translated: CASSLRAAGLAGVNEQFF.

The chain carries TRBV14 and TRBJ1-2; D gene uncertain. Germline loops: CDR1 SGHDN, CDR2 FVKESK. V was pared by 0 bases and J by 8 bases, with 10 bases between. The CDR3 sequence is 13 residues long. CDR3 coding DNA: TGTGCCAGCAGCCAAGACTGGACCGGGGGCTACACCTTC. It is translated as CASSQDWTGGYTF.

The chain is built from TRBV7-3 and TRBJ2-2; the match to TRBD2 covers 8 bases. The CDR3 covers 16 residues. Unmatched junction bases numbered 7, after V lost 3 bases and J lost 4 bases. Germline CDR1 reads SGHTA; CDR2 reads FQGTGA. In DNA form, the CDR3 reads TGTGCCAGCAGCTTCGGTGCGGCGGGAGGCACCGGGGAGCTGTTTTTT. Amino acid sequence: CASSFGAAGGTGELFF.

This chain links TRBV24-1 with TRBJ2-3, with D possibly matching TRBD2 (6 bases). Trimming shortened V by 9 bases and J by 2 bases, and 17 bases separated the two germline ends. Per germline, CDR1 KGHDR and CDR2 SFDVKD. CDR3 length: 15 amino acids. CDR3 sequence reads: CATANRGLSTDTQYF. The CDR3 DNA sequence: TGTGCCACCGCCAACCGTGGACTATCCACAGATACGCAGTATTTT.

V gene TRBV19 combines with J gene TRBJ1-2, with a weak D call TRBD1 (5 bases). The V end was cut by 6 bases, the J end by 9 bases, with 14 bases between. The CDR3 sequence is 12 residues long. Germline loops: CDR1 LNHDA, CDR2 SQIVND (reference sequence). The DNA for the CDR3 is TGTGCCAGTAGGTTGGGGGGAGCACGCTACACCTTC. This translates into CASRLGGARYTF.